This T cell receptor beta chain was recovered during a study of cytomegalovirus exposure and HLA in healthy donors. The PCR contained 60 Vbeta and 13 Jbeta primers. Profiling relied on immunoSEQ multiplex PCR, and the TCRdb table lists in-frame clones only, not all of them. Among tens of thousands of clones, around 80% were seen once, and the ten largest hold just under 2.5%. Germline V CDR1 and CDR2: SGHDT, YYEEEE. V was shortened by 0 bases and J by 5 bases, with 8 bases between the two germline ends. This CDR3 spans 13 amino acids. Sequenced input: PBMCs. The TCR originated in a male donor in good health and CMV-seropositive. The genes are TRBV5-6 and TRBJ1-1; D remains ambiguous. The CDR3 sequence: CASSLDRKTEAFF. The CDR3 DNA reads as TGTGCCAGCAGCTTGGACAGAAAGACTGAAGCTTTCTTT.